The clone carrying this TCR beta chain was detected many times. What it binds is unknown. This sample was taken from a study of T cells after posttransplantation cyclophosphamide. Study results and caveats: Later post-transplant blood repertoires were often dominated by donor CD8+ memory clones. Blood and skin or GI T cell repertoires showed limited TRB overlap. TRB clonality was highly associated with recipient CMV seropositivity and reactivation.

The CDR3 covers 13 residues. Trimming removed 2 bases at V and 3 bases at J, with 7 bases between. Germline CDR1 reads KGHSH; CDR2 reads LQKENI. Produced via immunoSEQ multiplex PCR; TCRdb's table is partial and in-frame only. Listed for the sample are around 35,000 clones, none seen a single time. On the day of bone marrow donation, the related graft donor provided peripheral blood. The chain links TRBV18 to TRBJ1-1; TRBD1 might be the D (5 bases). The sample was PBMCs. This receptor was taken from a woman aged 45-65 years in good health and a related stem cell transplant donor. Written as DNA, the CDR3 is TGTGCCAGCTCACCAGGAGGGGACACTGAAGCTTTCTTT. Amino acid sequence: CASSPGGDTEAFF. The whole variable domain, filled in from reference TRBV18 and TRBJ1-1, reads NAGVMQNPRHLVRRRGQEARLRCSPMKGHSHVYWYRQLPEEGLKFMVYLQKENIIDESGMPKERFSAEFPKEGPSILRIQQVVRGDSAAYFCASSPGGDTEAFFGQGTRLTVV.